Detailed here is one TCR beta chain. The antigen is unknown. The junction departs from germline at one end; a sequencing error may be responsible. The CDR3 extends over 13 amino acids. The germline CDR1 and CDR2 sequences are SNHLY and FYNNEI. This sample was taken from a study of cytomegalovirus exposure and HLA in healthy donors. General study findings and limits: Later on, an analysis showed TCR association rates differing by HLA locus, with DRB1 the most and HLA-C the fewest. V- and J-gene trimming in TCR beta was tied to a missense DCLRE1C variant by an analysis performed later. Altogether, some 160 TCR beta chains were recorded as cytomegalovirus-associated. Indistinguishable V segments such as TRBV6-2 and TRBV6-3 were excluded.

13 Jbeta primers and 60 Vbeta primers were used for the PCR. Assay: immunoSEQ multiplex PCR; the TCRdb copy retains only in-frame clones and omits some. Among fewer than 200,000 clones listed, roughly 80% were seen once. Specimen: PBMCs. The V gene is TRBV2, the J gene TRBJ2-3, with D tentatively TRBD2 (6 bases). The sequence came from a woman aged 45-65 years in good health and CMV-seronegative. CDR3 sequence reads: CASSAGGTDTQYF. The CDR3, as DNA: TGTGCCAGTAGTGCCGGGGGTACAGATACGCAGTATTTT.